This passage covers 24 T cell receptor beta chains from one sample sequenced in a study of T cells in localized non-small cell lung cancer. TCRdb keeps only in-frame clones here, not all; method: immunoSEQ multiplex PCR. The profile covers 60,000 to 75,000 clones, with about four fifths appearing a single time and around an eighth taken by the ten largest. Sequencing was performed on peripheral blood, taken before any cancer treatment. Receptors were obtained from a female donor aged 60 or older with stage I lung adenocarcinoma.

DNA of the CDR3: TGTGCCAGCAGTGAAAACCAGGTTGGGACCCAGTACTTC. Encoded protein: CASSENQVGTQYF. The V gene is TRBV2, the J gene TRBJ2-5, with no clear D. This CDR3 contains 13 residues. The V gene's germline CDR1 is SNHLY and CDR2 FYNNEI. The V end lost 2 bases, the J end lost 7 bases, and 11 bases lay between the germline ends.

The CDR3 loop reads CASSHNPRKTAGSYEQYF. In DNA, the CDR3 is TGTGCCAGCAGTCATAACCCACGGAAGACAGCCGGTAGCTACGAGCAGTACTTC. This chain links TRBV2 with TRBJ2-7; D may be TRBD1 (5 bases). The ends were cut back, 5 bases at V and 3 bases at J, with 26 bases in the middle. This CDR3 comprises 18 residues. CDR1 SNHLY and CDR2 FYNNEI come from the germline V gene.

The rearrangement joins TRBV6-1 to TRBJ2-7; D may be TRBD2 (5 bases). Germline CDR1 is MNHNS and CDR2 is SASEGT. Trimming shortened V by 1 base and J by 6 bases, and 10 bases separated the two germline ends. The CDR3 totals 13 residues. The CDR3 protein is CASSEGTWVEQYF. The CDR3 DNA reads as TGTGCCAGCAGTGAAGGGACTTGGGTCGAGCAGTACTTC.

The rearrangement joins TRBV9 to TRBJ2-4; no reliable D call. Germline CDR1 SGDLS, CDR2 YYNGEE. CDR3 length: 14 residues. Trimming took 1 base from V and 3 from J, leaving 8 bases between them. CDR3 sequence (DNA): TGTGCCAGCAGCGTAAACCCCCTCAAAAACATTCAGTACTTC. Translation: CASSVNPLKNIQYF.

The V gene is TRBV18, the J gene TRBJ2-7; 7 bases line up with TRBD1. Germline V gene data show CDR1 as KGHSH and CDR2 as LQKENI. The trim removed 1 base at V and 3 bases at J, leaving 6 bases unmatched. The CDR3 extends over 15 amino acids. The CDR3 reads CASSPLTGVGYEQYF. The CDR3 nucleotides are TGTGCCAGCTCACCACTCACAGGGGTCGGCTACGAGCAGTACTTC.

This clone appeared a single time. The rearrangement uses TRBV6-1 and TRBJ1-1; no definite D call. Trimming left V 1 base short and J 0 bases short, with 15 bases between. The CDR3 covers 17 residues. In germline, CDR1 is MNHNS, CDR2 SASEGT. The CDR3, as DNA: TGTGCCAGCAGTGAAGGACAATTTGTGGGATTGAACACTGAAGCTTTCTTT. This codes for CASSEGQFVGLNTEAFF.

This clone was detected only a few times. This rearrangement joins TRBV27 to TRBJ1-6; TRBD1 agrees at 9 bases. J lost 7 bases, V lost 8 bases, and 3 bases had no gene match. Looked up from germline, CDR1 is MNHEY and CDR2 is SMNVEV (reference sequence). The CDR3 contains 13 residues. The CDR3 DNA is TGTGCCAGCGGGGACAGGGACAATTCACCCCTCCACTTT. It codes for CASGDRDNSPLHF.

CDR3 protein: CAWSVEVRGTEAFF. For the CDR3, the DNA is TGTGCCTGGAGTGTTGAGGTTCGGGGCACTGAAGCTTTCTTT. The J gene is TRBJ1-1, the V gene TRBV30; D gene uncertain. CDR3 length: 14 amino acids. Trimming removed 0 bases from V and 4 bases from J, with 12 bases in between. CDR1 GTSNPN and CDR2 SVGIG come from the germline V gene (reference sequence). The variable domain in full, completed from reference TRBV30 and TRBJ1-1, reads SQTIHQWPATLVQPVGSPLSLECTVEGTSNPNLYWYRQAAGRGLQLLFYSVGIGQISSEVPQNLSASRPQDRQFILSSKKLLLSDSGFYLCAWSVEVRGTEAFFGQGTRLTVV.

CDR3 sequence: CASSAGQPQETQYF. The CDR3 bases are TGCGCCAGCAGCGCGGGACAGCCTCAAGAGACCCAGTACTTC. The chain combines TRBV5-1 with TRBJ2-5, with D possibly being TRBD1 (7 bases). CDR3 size: 14 residues. V lost 4 bases and J 2 bases, leaving 12 bases between the germline ends. Germline V gene data show CDR1 as SGHRS and CDR2 as YFSETQ.

This clone occurred once. The chain joins TRBV6-1 to TRBJ2-7; no clear D. From germline, CDR1 is MNHNS and CDR2 SASEGT. The V gene lost 1 base and the J gene lost 2 bases, with 9 bases spanning the gap. The CDR3 extends over 14 amino acids. The CDR3 is CASSEEDDTYEQYF. The CDR3 DNA reads TGTGCCAGCAGTGAAGAGGACGATACCTACGAGCAGTACTTC.

V gene TRBV7-9 combines with J gene TRBJ1-1; no definite D call. Germline assignment: CDR1 SEHNR and CDR2 FQNEAQ (reference sequence). The CDR3 sequence is 13 residues long. The V and J ends lost 1 base and 4 bases respectively, with 7 bases between them. CDR3 nucleotide sequence: TGTGCCAGCAGCTTAGGAACGACCACTGAAGCTTTCTTT. This gives the protein CASSLGTTTEAFF.

This rearrangement joins TRBV10-1 to TRBJ2-1; TRBD2 matches 8 bases. J lost 7 bases, V lost 3 bases, and 11 bases had no gene match. CDR1 is WNHNN and CDR2 is SYGVQD in the germline V gene (reference sequence). The CDR3 contains 16 residues. CDR3 region: CASSDPLAGKGNEQFF. In DNA form, the CDR3 reads TGCGCCAGCAGTGACCCGCTAGCGGGTAAAGGGAATGAGCAGTTCTTC.

CDR3 DNA: TGTGCCAGCAGCTCCCGAGGGGGGAGCTCCTACAATGAGCAGTTCTTC. It translates to CASSSRGGSSYNEQFF. The chain employs TRBV7-3 and TRBJ2-1, with D perhaps assigned TRBD1 or TRBD2 (6 bases each). Per germline, CDR1 SGHTA and CDR2 FQGTGA. The CDR3 totals 16 residues. The V and J ends lost 4 bases and 0 bases respectively, with 13 bases between them. Full variable domain (rest looked up from reference TRBV7-3 and TRBJ2-1): GAGVSQTPSNKVTEKGKYVELRCDPISGHTALYWYRQSLGQGPEFLIYFQGTGAADDSGLPNDRFFAVRPEGSVSTLKIQRTERGDSAVYLCASSSRGGSSYNEQFFGPGTRLTVL.

The gene calls are TRBV5-1 and TRBJ1-1; TRBD1 matches at 8 bases. This CDR3 has 15 amino acids. V was pared by 4 bases and J by 0 bases, with 5 bases of the junction left unmatched. Per germline, CDR1 SGHRS and CDR2 YFSETQ. The CDR3 DNA is TGCGCCAGCAGCGCGGACAGGGCCCTGAACACTGAAGCTTTCTTT. Residues: CASSADRALNTEAFF.

The J gene is TRBJ2-3, the V gene TRBV5-1, with D perhaps TRBD2 (6 bases). This CDR3 has 15 residues. V lost 4 bases and J 2 bases, leaving 14 bases between the germline ends. CDR1 is SGHRS, CDR2 YFSETQ, per germline. CDR3 coding DNA: TGCGCCAGCAGCCGGGTCGGGGGATTCACAGATACGCAGTATTTT. As protein: CASSRVGGFTDTQYF.

V and J are TRBV6-1 and TRBJ2-3, with D perhaps assigned TRBD1 or TRBD2 (5 bases each). Trimming took off 4 bases at V and 1 base at J, with 9 bases between the two ends. CDR1 is MNHNS and CDR2 is SASEGT in the germline V gene. The CDR3 loop spans 14 amino acids. CDR3: CASSAGSRTDTQYF. CDR3 in DNA: TGTGCCAGCAGTGCAGGGAGCCGCACAGATACGCAGTATTTT.

This chain uses TRBV2 with TRBJ1-5, with TRBD1 matching over 12 bases. The CDR3 totals 17 residues. Germline V gene data show CDR1 as SNHLY and CDR2 as FYNNEI. Losses at the gene ends were 6 bases for V and 2 bases for J; bases not matched to a gene: 8. The CDR3 DNA reads as TGTGCCAGCAGCCCGGGACAGGGGGCGAGGCGCAATCAGCCCCAGCATTTT. As protein: CASSPGQGARRNQPQHF.

The CDR3 spells CASSSEQGPNTEAFF. The CDR3 coding sequence is TGTGCCAGCAGCTCAGAGCAGGGACCGAACACTGAAGCTTTCTTT. The rearrangement joins TRBV14 to TRBJ1-1; a weak D match, TRBD1 (5 bases). CDR3 size: 15 residues. Trimming cost V 5 bases and J 1 base, with 14 bases left between them. Germline V gene lookup returns CDR1 SGHDN and CDR2 FVKESK.

V gene TRBV19 combines with J gene TRBJ1-1; 11 positions agree with TRBD1. V dropped 6 bases and J dropped 4; count of bases not matched to a gene: 13. This CDR3 has 17 amino acids. Germline CDR1 and CDR2: LNHDA and SQIVND (reference sequence). The DNA of the CDR3 is TGTGCCAGTAGCCCCGGACAGGGGGCGCGATTTGGCACTGAAGCTTTCTTT. Translated: CASSPGQGARFGTEAFF.

V is TRBV5-4 and J is TRBJ2-6; D not certain. Germline V gives CDR1 SGHNT, CDR2 YYREEE (reference sequence). V was clipped by 0 bases and J by 2 bases, with 6 bases between them. The length of the CDR3 is 15 residues. The DNA of the CDR3 is TGTGCCAGCAGCTTGGTATCAACTGGGGCCAACGTCCTGACTTTC. Translation: CASSLVSTGANVLTF.

V gene TRBV9 combines with J gene TRBJ2-2; TRBD2 matches 9 bases. The CDR3 totals 17 residues. J gave up 3 bases and V 4 bases, and 10 bases lay outside the gene matches. The germline gives CDR1 SGDLS, CDR2 YYNGEE. CDR3 protein: CASSRRIAGEYTGELFF. The CDR3 region has the DNA TGTGCCAGCAGCCGCCGCATAGCGGGAGAGTACACCGGGGAGCTGTTTTTT.

This chain joins TRBV18 and TRBJ2-5; D not certain. The V gene lost 3 bases and the J gene lost 2 bases, with 7 bases spanning the gap. Germline V lookup: CDR1 KGHSH, CDR2 LQKENI. The CDR3 has 13 amino acids. CDR3 coding DNA: TGTGCCAGCTCACCGCGGCAGCAAGAGACCCAGTACTTC. Translation gives CASSPRQQETQYF.

The chain has TRBV5-1 and TRBJ2-5; D gene ambiguous. The CDR3 spans 15 residues. The germline V and J ends were trimmed by 0 bases and 2 bases, with 11 bases remaining between them. In germline, CDR1 is SGHRS, CDR2 YFSETQ. CDR3 amino acids: CASSLAGRQQETQYF. For the CDR3, the DNA is TGCGCCAGCAGCTTGGCCGGCAGACAACAAGAGACCCAGTACTTC.

The chain combines TRBV18 with TRBJ2-3; 8 bases are a match to TRBD1. This CDR3 is built from 16 residues. The ends lost 0 bases at V and 4 bases at J; junction bases unmatched: 6. Germline V CDR1 and CDR2: KGHSH, LQKENI. The CDR3 nucleotides are TGTGCCAGCTCACCACCGCACAGGGGGACCTCAGATACGCAGTATTTT. It specifies CASSPPHRGTSDTQYF.